The 10 T cell receptor beta chains below all came from one sample that was sequenced in a study of T cell responses to AZD1222 COVID-19 vaccine. Only in-frame clones appear in the TCRdb table, and some are missing; sequencing was by immunoSEQ multiplex PCR. Here the sample spans roughly 91,000 clones, around nine tenths being singletons. This specimen consisted of peripheral blood, obtained on day 0 of AZD1222 vaccination. The source is an adult in good health.

The chain carries TRBV2 and TRBJ1-2; 7 bases align to TRBD1. This CDR3 has 13 residues. Germline CDR1 reads SNHLY; CDR2 reads FYNNEI. V trimming: 5 bases; J trimming: 4 bases; junction bases outside the gene matches: 4. The CDR3 sequence: CASSSQGSYGYTF. The CDR3 nucleotides are TGTGCCAGCAGTTCACAGGGGTCCTATGGCTACACCTTC.

The genes are TRBV2 and TRBJ1-2, with 7 bases fitting TRBD1. V lost 6 bases, J lost 2 bases, and 6 bases stayed unmatched. The germline V gene encodes CDR1 SNHLY and CDR2 FYNNEI. This CDR3 region has 14 residues. CDR3 DNA: TGTGCCAGCAGCCCACTGACAGGGAACTATGGCTACACCTTC. Its translation: CASSPLTGNYGYTF.

The chain uses TRBV15 and TRBJ1-5, with TRBD1 as a possible D gene (6 bases). V dropped 5 bases and J dropped 4 bases, with 21 bases sitting between them. Germline V gene sequence: CDR1 LNHNV, CDR2 YYDKDF (reference sequence). The CDR3 is made up of 17 amino acids. The CDR3 DNA follows: TGTGCCACCAGCCCCCATTTGGACAGAGATTATAATCAGCCCCAGCATTTT. It specifies CATSPHLDRDYNQPQHF.

The rearrangement links TRBV5-1 to TRBJ2-7; TRBD1 aligns across 8 bases. Losses at the gene ends were 2 bases for V and 3 bases for J; bases not matched to a gene: 1. The germline gives CDR1 SGHRS, CDR2 YFSETQ. The CDR3 has 13 residues. This CDR3 reads CASSLTGGYEQYF. In DNA, the CDR3 is TGCGCCAGCAGCTTAACAGGGGGCTACGAGCAGTACTTC.

This sequence joins TRBV9 and TRBJ2-1; 13 bases fit TRBD2. Trimming took 4 bases from V and 9 from J; bases not matched to a gene: 7. The germline V gene has CDR1 SGDLS and CDR2 YYNGEE. This CDR3 has 15 amino acids. CDR3 sequence reads: CASSPRTSGGTEQFF. The DNA of the CDR3 is TGTGCCAGCAGCCCCCGGACTAGCGGGGGCACTGAGCAGTTCTTC.

This sequence joins TRBV12-3 or TRBV12-4 and TRBJ1-2; D call uncertain. V lost 0 bases and J lost 9, with 5 bases in between. The CDR3 loop spans 11 amino acids. CDR3 in amino acids: CASSLAQSYTF. DNA for the CDR3: TGTGCCAGCAGTTTAGCGCAAAGCTACACCTTC.

This rearrangement joins TRBV3-1 (or the pseudogene TRBV3-2) to TRBJ1-2; 8 nucleotides align to TRBD1. CDR3 length: 12 residues. Germline CDR1 reads LGHDT; CDR2 reads YNNKEL (reference sequence). The ends lost 6 bases at V and 8 bases at J; junction bases unmatched: 5. In DNA form, the CDR3 reads TGTGCCAGCAGGGAGACAGGGGAGGGCTACACCTTC. It specifies CASRETGEGYTF.

This chain uses TRBV23-1 with TRBJ1-6; unclear D gene. TRBV23-1 is annotated as an ORF whose role is uncertain. The CDR3 length is 13 residues. Trimming stripped 6 bases from V and 11 bases from J, with 14 bases between. The CDR3 nucleotides are TGCGCCAGCAGGGGCAAGAGGCGCCCACCCCTCCACTTT. Protein: CASRGKRRPPLHF.

This sequence joins TRBV3-1 (or the pseudogene TRBV3-2) and TRBJ1-1, with D hard to call. CDR3 length: 12 residues. V lost 3 bases and J lost 6, with 8 bases in between. CDR1 and CDR2 (germline): LGHDT, YNNKEL (reference sequence). In nucleotides, the CDR3 is TGTGCCAGCAGCCAGTCTACGTCTGAAGCTTTCTTT. It specifies CASSQSTSEAFF.

This chain connects TRBV7-2 to TRBJ2-1; TRBD2 matches at 8 bases. Germline loops: CDR1 SGHTA, CDR2 FQGNSA. This CDR3 comprises 14 residues. Unmatched junction bases numbered 1, after V lost 4 bases and J lost 2 bases. CDR3 nucleotide sequence: TGTGCCAGCAGCTCGGGACTAGCCTACAATGAGCAGTTCTTC. Its protein product is CASSSGLAYNEQFF.